At least ten counts were recorded for the clone carrying this T cell receptor beta chain. This sample is part of a study of CDR3 diversity in severe acne. Germline V gives CDR1 MNHEY, CDR2 SVGAGI. V was clipped by 3 bases and J by 8 bases; unmatched bases: 5. The CDR3 sequence is 14 residues long. A single record per CDR3 protein comes from TCRdb applying MiXCR to the PCR reads. The sample lists 97,000 or so distinct CDR3 sequences; under 60% were seen once. The sequenced sample was blood. The J gene is TRBJ2-1, the V gene TRBV6-5; 9 nucleotides match TRBD2. This sequence originates from a male donor with acne. CDR3 bases: TGTGCCAGCAGTTATCGCGGGAGGGCCGATGAGCAGTTCTTC. This sequence encodes CASSYRGRADEQFF.